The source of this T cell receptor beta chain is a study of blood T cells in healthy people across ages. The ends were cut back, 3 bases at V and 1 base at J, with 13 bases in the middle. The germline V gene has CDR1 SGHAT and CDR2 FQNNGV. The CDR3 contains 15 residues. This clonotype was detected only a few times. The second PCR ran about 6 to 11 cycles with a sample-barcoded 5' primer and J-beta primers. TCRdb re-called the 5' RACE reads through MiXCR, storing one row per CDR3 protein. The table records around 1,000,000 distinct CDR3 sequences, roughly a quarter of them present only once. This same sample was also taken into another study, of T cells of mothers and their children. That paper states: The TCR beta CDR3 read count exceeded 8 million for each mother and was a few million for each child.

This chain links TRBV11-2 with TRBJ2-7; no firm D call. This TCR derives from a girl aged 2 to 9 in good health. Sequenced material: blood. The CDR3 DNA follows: TGTGCCAGCAGCTTTGTTTTGTCAGATTCCTACGAGCAGTACTTC. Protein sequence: CASSFVLSDSYEQYF.